This TCR beta chain was retrieved from a study of T cell repertoires in cytomegalovirus infection. Across the whole study: CMV infection and matching HLA type were both indicated by public TCR beta signatures.

This clonotype occurred a few times. What it binds is unknown. General study points: CMV carriers with the relevant HLA were identified by cumulative public TCR beta family frequency. Dominating the ex vivo response were TCR beta clonotypes that were CMV-specific and HLA-C-restricted.

The V gene end was trimmed by 2 bases and the J gene end by 5 bases; junction bases not matched to a gene: 9. CDR1 and CDR2 (germline): SGHTA, FQGNSA. CDR3 length equals 15 residues. MiXCR, applied by TCRdb to the reads, yields one record per CDR3 protein. The table lists about 740,000 distinct CDR3 sequences, 35% to 45% of them singletons. This receptor was identified in a human donor in good health (CMV status not recorded). Some clones in this sample may be carry-over from other donors' samples. The chain recombines TRBV7-2 with TRBJ2-7; TRBD1 matches 7 bases. Input material: PBMCs. The CDR3 here is CASSLFSGTGDEQYF. CDR3 coding DNA: TGTGCCAGCAGCTTATTCTCCGGTACAGGGGACGAGCAGTACTTC.